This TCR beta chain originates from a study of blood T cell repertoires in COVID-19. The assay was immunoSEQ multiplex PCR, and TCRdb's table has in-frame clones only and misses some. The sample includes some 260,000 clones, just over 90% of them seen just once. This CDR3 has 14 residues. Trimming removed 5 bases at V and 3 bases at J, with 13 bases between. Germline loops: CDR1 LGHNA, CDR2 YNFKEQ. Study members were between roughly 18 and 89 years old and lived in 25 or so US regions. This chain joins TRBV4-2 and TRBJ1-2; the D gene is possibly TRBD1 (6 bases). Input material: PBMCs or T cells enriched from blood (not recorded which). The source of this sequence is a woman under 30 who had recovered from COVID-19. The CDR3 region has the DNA TGTGCCAGCAGCAGGGGGAGGGAAGACTATGGCTACACCTTC. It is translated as CASSRGREDYGYTF.